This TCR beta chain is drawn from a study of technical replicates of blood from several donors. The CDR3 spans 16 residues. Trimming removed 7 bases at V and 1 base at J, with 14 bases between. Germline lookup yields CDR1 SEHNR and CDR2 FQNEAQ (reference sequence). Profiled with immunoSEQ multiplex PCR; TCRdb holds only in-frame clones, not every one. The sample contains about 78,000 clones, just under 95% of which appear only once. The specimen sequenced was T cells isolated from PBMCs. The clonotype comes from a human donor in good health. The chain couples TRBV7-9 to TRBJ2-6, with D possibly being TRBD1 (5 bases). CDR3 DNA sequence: TGTGCCAGCATCTCACCCAGGGATTCTGGGGCCAACGTCCTGACTTTC. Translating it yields CASISPRDSGANVLTF.